The 21 T cell receptor beta chains below were found in one sample sequenced in a study of tumor-infiltrating lymphocytes in oesophageal squamous cell carcinoma. Using its own MiXCR run on the PCR reads, TCRdb lists one record per CDR3 protein. The data contain approximately 20,000 distinct CDR3 sequences, around two fifths of them singletons. The sample was esophageal tumor tissue. The receptors were sampled from a male donor with esophageal squamous cell carcinoma.

This clonotype was detected ten times or more. Written as DNA, the CDR3 is TGTGCCAGCAGTTTTTTCGGAAAGCCCCAGCATTTT. As protein: CASSFFGKPQHF. The chain couples TRBV28 to TRBJ1-5, with no clear D. Per the germline V gene, CDR1 is MDHEN and CDR2 is SYDVKM. V was clipped by 3 bases and J by 8 bases, with 8 bases between them. The CDR3 is made up of 12 amino acids.

This clonotype was detected only a few times. The V call is TRBV6-1, the J call TRBJ2-5; 12 positions match TRBD2. The CDR3 extends over 18 amino acids. CDR1 and CDR2 (germline): MNHNS, SASEGT. The V gene end was trimmed by 1 base and the J gene end by 4 bases; junction bases not matched to a gene: 10. CDR3 in DNA: TGTGCCAGCAGTGAAGGGTTCCTAGCGGGAGGGCCTCGAGAGACCCAGTACTTC. Translating it yields CASSEGFLAGGPRETQYF.

This clonotype was counted between two and nine times. This rearrangement joins TRBV7-9 to TRBJ2-5; 13 bases fit TRBD2. J gave up 3 bases and V 2 bases, and 3 bases lay outside the gene matches. Germline loops: CDR1 SEHNR, CDR2 FQNEAQ (reference sequence). The CDR3 has 16 residues. In DNA, the CDR3 is TGTGCCAGCAGCTTATTGGGACTAGCGGGGAAAGAGACCCAGTACTTC. Translation gives CASSLLGLAGKETQYF.

This clonotype has more than one count but fewer than ten. The junction does not match germline at one end; this may be a read error. The gene calls are TRBV20-1 and TRBJ2-4; TRBD2 agrees at 10 bases. This CDR3 has 14 residues. Germline V gene lookup returns CDR1 DFQATT and CDR2 SNEGSKA (reference sequence). In DNA, the CDR3 is TGCAGTGCTGACCTAGCGGGAGACCCCTACGAGCAGTACTTT. This gives the protein CSADLAGDPYEQYF.

This clonotype is classed as medium-sized. The CDR3 sequence is CASSPLLLAGFYNEQFF. In DNA, the CDR3 is TGTGCCAGCAGCCCCCTGCTCCTAGCGGGGTTCTACAATGAGCAGTTCTTC. This chain joins TRBV7-8 and TRBJ2-1; 9 bases line up with TRBD2. Germline V CDR1 and CDR2: SGHVS, FQNEAQ. V lost 5 bases to trimming and J lost 3 bases; unmatched junction nucleotides: 11. The CDR3 runs 17 residues.

This clonotype was counted many times. The V gene is TRBV5-1, the J gene TRBJ1-2; 9 bases agree with TRBD1. The germline V gene encodes CDR1 SGHRS and CDR2 YFSETQ. This CDR3 comprises 14 residues. Germline trimming cut 4 bases from V and 4 bases from J; bases unmatched to any gene: 5. The CDR3 protein is CASSPDRGGYGYTF. Here the CDR3 DNA reads TGCGCCAGCAGCCCGGACAGGGGCGGCTATGGCTACACCTTC.

This clonotype was seen repeatedly, ten times or more. CDR3 nucleotides: TGTGCCAGCAGTTACACGGGCTCCTACGAGCAGTACTTC. The encoded protein is CASSYTGSYEQYF. The chain is built from TRBV6-6 and TRBJ2-7; D unresolved. V was pared by 2 bases and J by 0 bases, with 5 bases between. This CDR3 contains 13 residues. In germline, CDR1 is MNHNY, CDR2 SVGAGI (reference sequence).

V is TRBV10-1 and J is TRBJ2-1; D not resolved. The CDR3 has 14 residues. CDR1 is WNHNN, CDR2 SYGVQD, per germline (reference sequence). The ends were cut back, 0 bases at V and 6 bases at J, with 9 bases in the middle. Here the CDR3 DNA reads TGCGCCAGCAGTGAGTCGATCTCTACCAATGAGCAGTTCTTC. Translation: CASSESISTNEQFF.

This chain joins TRBV7-3 and TRBJ2-7; 16 bases line up with TRBD2. With the DNA end fitting TRBJ2-1 better, the J assignment may be wrong. This CDR3 is 21 amino acids long. Germline CDR1 reads SGHTA; CDR2 reads FQGTGA. The CDR3 nucleotides read TGTGCCAGCAGCTTACTACCCCCGGGACTAGCGGGGGGGAGGGGATACAATGAGCAGTTCTTC. Translation gives CASSLLPPGLAGGRGYNEQFF.

This clonotype showed up many times. The rearrangement links TRBV10-2 to TRBJ1-2; TRBD1 is a possible D gene (6 bases). V was cut by 5 bases and J by 10 bases, with 14 bases left in between. CDR3 length: 12 residues. The V gene's germline CDR1 is WSHSY and CDR2 SAAADI. The CDR3 bases are TGCGCCAGCAGTTCAGAGGGACATTCCTACACCTTC. It encodes CASSSEGHSYTF.

The rearrangement joins TRBV19 to TRBJ1-1, with D tentatively TRBD1 (6 bases). This CDR3 comprises 16 residues. Trimming cost V 6 bases and J 0 bases, with 17 bases left between them. The germline gives CDR1 LNHDA, CDR2 SQIVND (reference sequence). CDR3 residues: CASRRKPGAMNTEAFF. Here the CDR3 DNA reads TGTGCCAGTAGGCGTAAACCGGGGGCAATGAACACTGAAGCTTTCTTT.

The V and J genes are TRBV27 and TRBJ2-7; TRBD2 matches 9 bases. The ends lost 5 bases at V and 2 bases at J; junction bases unmatched: 19. CDR3 length: 19 amino acids. CDR1 and CDR2 (germline): MNHEY, SMNVEV (reference sequence). CDR3 in DNA: TGTGCCAGCAGTCCCCGCCCCTTTAGCGGGAGCTTTATCCCCTACGAGCAGTACTTC. Translated, it gives CASSPRPFSGSFIPYEQYF.

There are many counts of this clonotype. CDR3 residues: CASSSGQSSYEQYF. The CDR3 bases are TGTGCCAGCAGCTCGGGACAGAGCTCCTACGAGCAGTACTTC. The chain recombines TRBV27 with TRBJ2-7; 7 bases fit TRBD1. The CDR3 runs 14 residues. Germline V CDR1 and CDR2: MNHEY, SMNVEV (reference sequence). J lost 0 bases, V lost 6 bases, and 5 bases had no gene match.

This clonotype is classed as medium-sized. The chain employs TRBV7-9 and TRBJ2-3; a weak D match, TRBD2 (6 bases). Germline CDR1 reads SEHNR; CDR2 reads FQNEAQ (reference sequence). CDR3 size: 15 residues. V dropped 7 bases and J dropped 2 bases, with 16 bases sitting between them. Written as DNA, the CDR3 is TGTGCCAGCACGCCATCCGGGACTCCCACAGATACGCAGTATTTT. Encoded protein: CASTPSGTPTDTQYF.

The chain employs TRBV5-6 and TRBJ2-5; D may match TRBD1 or TRBD2 (6 bases each). The germline V and J ends were trimmed by 0 bases and 7 bases, with 10 bases remaining between them. The CDR3 totals 13 residues. Germline V gene data show CDR1 as SGHDT and CDR2 as YYEEEE. DNA of the CDR3: TGTGCCAGCAGCTTGGGGGGGGCAGCGACCCAGTACTTC. Protein: CASSLGGAATQYF.

This chain links TRBV7-6 with TRBJ2-3; either TRBD1 or TRBD2 may supply D (5 bases each). The CDR3 sequence is 13 residues long. With 3 bases removed from V and 2 bases from J, the gap between germline ends came to 6 bases. CDR1 is SGHVS and CDR2 is FNYEAQ in the germline V gene. The CDR3 region is CASSFGTTDTQYF. CDR3 in DNA: TGTGCCAGCAGCTTCGGGACCACAGATACGCAGTATTTT.

This clonotype is labeled medium-sized. This chain uses TRBV12-3 or TRBV12-4 with TRBJ2-3; D perhaps matches TRBD1 (5 bases). The CDR3 loop spans 16 amino acids. V shed 5 bases and J shed 0 bases, with 15 bases lying between them. CDR3 protein: CASSPLGVPSTDTQYF. The DNA for the CDR3 is TGTGCCAGCAGTCCTTTAGGGGTCCCTAGCACAGATACGCAGTATTTT.

V and J are TRBV7-6 and TRBJ2-1; tentatively, D is TRBD1 (6 bases). Germline loops: CDR1 SGHVS, CDR2 FNYEAQ. The CDR3 is 16 amino acids. V gave up 2 bases and J gave up 2 bases, with 13 bases separating them. CDR3 in DNA: TGTGCCAGCAGCTTAACCCCCAGGGGCGCCTACAATGAGCAGTTCTTC. Translating it yields CASSLTPRGAYNEQFF.

This clonotype came up many times. V and J are TRBV6-6 and TRBJ2-7; no firm D call. V was clipped by 1 base and J by 0 bases, with 19 bases between them. CDR3 length equals 18 residues. CDR1 and CDR2 (germline): MNHNY, SVGAGI (reference sequence). The DNA of the CDR3 is TGTGCCAGCAGTTACTGGGCTCCCCGACCCTCGAGCTCCTACGAGCAGTACTTC. It specifies CASSYWAPRPSSSYEQYF.

In its sample, this clonotype was seen many times. The chain employs TRBV5-1 and TRBJ2-3; D gene unclear. Looked up from germline, CDR1 is SGHRS and CDR2 is YFSETQ. Deletions cut 1 base from V and 1 base from J, with 10 bases between. This CDR3 is 15 amino acids long. CDR3 DNA sequence: TGCGCCAGCAGCTTGTTAGGGCTGGGCACAGATACGCAGTATTTT. Its translation: CASSLLGLGTDTQYF.

There are a few counts of this clonotype. This sequence joins TRBV6-6 and TRBJ2-4, with a possible D match to TRBD1 (5 bases). The assigned J gene may be wrong: the sequence end matches TRBJ2-7 better. Germline V gene data show CDR1 as MNHNY and CDR2 as SVGAGI (reference sequence). The length of the CDR3 is 14 residues. The CDR3 here is CASSSTGPSYEQYF. The CDR3 nucleotides read TGTGCCAGCAGCTCAACAGGACCATCCTACGAGCAGTACTTC.